This T cell receptor (beta chain) originates from a study of blood T cell repertoires in COVID-19. Study summary: Acute and convalescent COVID-19 samples came from the United States, Italy and Spain. Sources were T cells, B-cell-depleted T cells, or PBMCs; the material itself was cDNA or gDNA.

Original analysis: Reference gene primer amplification gave nucleated cell count estimates. Some clones are missing from TCRdb's copy, which holds only in-frame ones; the method was immunoSEQ multiplex PCR. That table gives V, J and clone size, and the DNA gave D and trimming. The sample includes 250,000 to 350,000 clones, just over 85% of them seen just once. This CDR3 is 15 amino acids long. The germline V and J ends were trimmed by 5 bases and 0 bases, with 11 bases remaining between them. Germline V CDR1 and CDR2: LNHDA, SQIVND (reference sequence). The source material was peripheral blood. The TCR was taken from a woman aged 25 to 39 with active or convalescent COVID-19. This chain connects TRBV19 to TRBJ1-5; D remains unclear. The CDR3 reads CASSARLNSNQPQHF. As DNA, the CDR3 is TGTGCCAGTAGTGCACGACTGAATAGCAATCAGCCCCAGCATTTT.